Shown below are 6 T cell receptor beta chains from a single sample sequenced in a study of blood T cell repertoires in COVID-19. Repertoires were generated with immunoSEQ multiplex PCR, while TCRdb's copy carries only in-frame clones and drops some. Among a few hundred thousand clones listed, roughly four fifths were seen once. Material for sequencing was PBMCs or T cells enriched from blood (not recorded which). All receptors derive from a woman aged 60-75 years who had recovered from COVID-19.

The chain combines TRBV6-5 with TRBJ2-7; 14 nucleotides agree with TRBD2. The CDR3 is 15 residues long. V gave up 6 bases and J gave up 4 bases; unmatched junction bases: 5. Germline CDR1 reads MNHEY; CDR2 reads SVGAGI. In DNA, the CDR3 is TGTGCCAGCAGCCGCGGGACTAGCGGGGGTTACGAGCAGTACTTC. Encoded protein: CASSRGTSGGYEQYF.

The gene calls are TRBV20-1 and TRBJ1-4; weak D call: TRBD1 (5 bases). CDR3 length equals 11 residues. CDR1 DFQATT and CDR2 SNEGSKA come from the germline V gene (reference sequence). Trimming pared 5 bases from V and 6 bases from J, leaving 7 bases between. The CDR3 protein is CSARQYEKLFF. In nucleotides, the CDR3 is TGCAGTGCTCGACAGTATGAAAAACTGTTTTTT.

The chain joins TRBV7-2 to TRBJ1-1, with D possibly TRBD1 on 6 matching bases. This CDR3 has 14 amino acids. Germline CDR1 and CDR2: SGHTA and FQGNSA. V was cut by 4 bases and J by 4 bases, with 13 bases left in between. The CDR3 region has the DNA TGTGCCAGCAGCTCCGGTGGACAGTCCACTGAAGCTTTCTTT. It is translated as CASSSGGQSTEAFF.

This clone was seen more than once but under ten times. V usage is TRBV10-1 and J usage is TRBJ2-7, with a possible D match to TRBD2 (6 bases). V gave up 1 base and J gave up 9 bases, with 13 bases separating them. The CDR3 sequence is 13 residues long. Germline loops: CDR1 WNHNN, CDR2 SYGVQD (reference sequence). Written as DNA, the CDR3 is TGCGCCAGCAGTGAGTGGAAGGAGGGACGGCAGTACTTC. Translating gives CASSEWKEGRQYF.

The chain combines TRBV2 with TRBJ2-1, with 12 bases identical to TRBD2. Per the germline V gene, CDR1 is SNHLY and CDR2 is FYNNEI. CDR3 size: 16 residues. V was pared by 5 bases and J by 7 bases, with 9 bases of the junction left unmatched. For the CDR3, the DNA is TGTGCCAGCAGTACCCGGACTAGCGGGATAATAAATGAGCAGTTCTTC. Its translation: CASSTRTSGIINEQFF.

The chain recombines TRBV11-1 with TRBJ2-3, with 8 bases that match TRBD2. J lost 4 bases, V lost 5 bases, and 5 bases had no gene match. Per germline, CDR1 SGHAT and CDR2 FQDESV (reference sequence). This CDR3 spans 14 amino acids. For the CDR3, the DNA is TGTGCCAGCAGCAGTAGCGGGATTGCAGATACGCAGTATTTT. It is translated as CASSSSGIADTQYF.